The entry below describes one TCR beta chain. Researchers partitioned CD4+ cells into CD45RA+ naive and CD45RA-negative memory subsets. These data are taken from a study of shared clonotypes between healthy human individuals. Libraries were prepared by immunoSEQ multiplex PCR; TCRdb keeps only in-frame clonotypes and omits some of them. The data contain 1.4 million to 1.5 million clones, around 95% of them singletons. The CDR3 is 17 amino acids. Material: naive CD4+ T cells sorted from blood. Stated subset: CD45RA+ positively selected. The chain couples TRBV21-1 to TRBJ2-5; the table gives TRBD2 as D, unverified against the DNA. TRBV21-1 is annotated as a pseudogene. The receptor was derived from a man aged 25-45 years in good health. The CDR3 DNA follows: TGTGCCAGCAGCAAACCCACGACTAGCGGGAGTTCGAAGACCCAGTACTTC. Translating gives CASSKPTTSGSSKTQYF.